This T cell receptor beta chain emerged from a study of blood T cells in healthy people across ages. In the study overall: The template switching approach captured approximately one barcoded beta molecule for every two T cells.

With regard to this clonotype: The antigen is not known.

A second PCR, run for roughly 7 to 11 cycles, used a sample-barcoded 5' primer plus a J-beta primer mix. In TCRdb, the 5' RACE reads were re-called with MiXCR into one record per CDR3 protein. The profile covers approximately 800,000 distinct CDR3 sequences, with roughly 53% appearing a single time and approximately 40% taken by the ten largest. Germline V gene sequence: CDR1 SGHDN, CDR2 FVKESK. Trimming pared 0 bases from V and 2 bases from J, leaving 8 bases between. The CDR3 consists of 15 residues. Healthy Caucasians from Russia aged roughly 6 to 100 served as donors. Peripheral blood from each donor was collected in a volume of about 10 milliliters. Study-wide points: Naive and antigen-experienced cells were not separated, limiting conclusive comparison.

This TCR derives from a man older than 75 in good health. The V gene is TRBV14, the J gene TRBJ2-4; D gene ambiguous. Sample: blood. CDR3 in amino acids: CASSQDPLPKNIQYF. The CDR3 DNA reads as TGTGCCAGCAGCCAAGATCCCCTCCCCAAAAACATTCAGTACTTC.